What follows describes a single T cell receptor beta chain. One entry per CDR3 protein results from TCRdb running MiXCR on the 5' RACE reads. The sample has 60,000 to 65,000 distinct CDR3 sequences, nearly 30% seen once; the top ten hold over 2%. V was clipped by 6 bases and J by 7 bases; unmatched bases: 9. Germline V lookup: CDR1 SGHTA, CDR2 FQGNSA. CDR3 length: 14 residues. This sequence originates from a female donor with breast cancer. Sample: tumor-infiltrating naive CD4+ T cells sorted from the breast tumor. The subset is: naive CD4+ T cells, CD4+CD45RA+CD25-. J is TRBJ2-4 and V is TRBV7-2, with 7 bases identical to TRBD1. The CDR3 DNA sequence: TGTGCCAGCAGTCGCTTCGACAGGGAGAACATTCAGTACTTC. This gives the protein CASSRFDRENIQYF.